The TCR beta chain under discussion was sequenced for a study of cytomegalovirus exposure and HLA in healthy donors (dated by TCRdb to between 2016 and 2019). Study-level background: An earlier analysis of some 500 of the donors reported 250 to 350 Gb of sequence data and 120 million or so unique TCR beta sequences from about 179 million T cells. Among about 410 genotyped donors of the cohort, an average of around 250,000 unique TCR beta nucleotide sequences was sequenced per donor, of which about 18% were non-productive. In a later analysis, previously published TCR beta repertoires from roughly 710 donors were re-analyzed and high-resolution HLA genotyping was added so that TCR occurrence patterns could be studied. The study used immunosequencing to profile the T cell repertoires of 600 to 850 subjects and linked those repertoires to cytomegalovirus serostatus. Rather than using new phenotypic data, the later analysis identified candidate immune exposures from TCR beta sequences and from how often those sequences occurred across donors. An earlier analysis of 450 to 750 of the donors used high-throughput TCR beta sequencing to judge whether each TCR beta V gene segment behaved as functional or pseudogenic. The aim of the study was to test whether cataloging public T cell receptors could identify signatures of past pathogen exposure. Every repertoire in the discovery cohort had been generated on one and the same sequencing platform. A later genetic analysis used genome-wide SNP genotypes for about 55% of the 666 donors, treating that subset as a discovery cohort. Donor age, sex, ethnicity and CMV serostatus were collected together with the repertoire data. HLA typing covered class I and class II loci at four-digit resolution. About 320 gigabases of sequencing data and 70 million to 100 million unique TCR sequences were included in an early release covering about 600 HLA-typed donors. Along with the roughly 610-subject first cohort, a separate validation cohort of over a hundred different subjects was used. The genetic ancestry cluster associated with self-reported Caucasian donors included over 80% of the 350 to 500 genotyped donors. To predict cytomegalovirus infection status, the study combined high-throughput TCR immunosequencing, statistical association of individual TCRs with disease status, and machine learning. The number of donors typed differed by locus, with roughly 620-630 for A, B, C, DRB1 and DQB1, 522 for DQA1, over 600 for DPA1, and some 440 for DPB1. Because of strong linkage in the cohort, five DR-DQ haplotypes were treated as single units for association and clustering.

Receptors were amplified or captured by the immunoSEQ multiplex PCR assay. For the multiplex PCR, a mixture combining 60 forward primers for TCR Vbeta segments and 13 reverse primers for TCR Jbeta segments was used. A multiplex PCR assay on genomic DNA amplified the CDR3 region of rearranged TCR beta genes. Amplified TCR beta libraries were sequenced as 87-base-pair reads on the Illumina HiSeq System. Per the source publication's procedure: Across the roughly 600 repertoires, a later analysis counted tens of millions of unique TCR beta chains, 9.5 million to 13 million of which were shared by at least two donors. A nearest-neighbor algorithm error-corrected the raw reads and collapsed the reads into unique sequences, merging closely related sequences to remove PCR and sequencing errors. To assign V, D and J gene segments, CDR3 sequences were aligned to IMGT reference sequences. Each retained sequence needed at least a six-nucleotide match to both a V gene segment and a J gene segment. A rearrangement counted as productive if the CDR3 had no stop codons and remained in frame with V and J, and every other rearrangement counted as non-productive. CDR3 was defined according to IMGT convention as the region running from the second conserved V-encoded cysteine to the conserved J-encoded phenylalanine. In an earlier analysis of just under 600 of the donors, sequences lacking an unambiguous match to a single V gene segment were excluded. An earlier analysis of 587 of the donors classified V segments as functional when productive rearrangements were above 56.7% and as segregating when the standard deviation between donors was above 5%. A statistical classification framework was built for diagnosing cytomegalovirus status from the catalog of TCR beta chain sequences. In a later analysis, V and J genes were assigned by comparing TCR nucleotide sequences against IMGT/GENE-DB human TR gene sequences. In a later analysis, CDR3 sequences and most-parsimonious VDJ recombination scenarios were assigned using the TCRdist pipeline. In a later analysis, each TCR beta chain was defined by its CDR3 amino acid sequence together with its V-gene family, and reads without a unique V-gene family were excluded. To address suspected cross-contamination and a sequencing artifact, a later analysis removed roughly 640 highly shared, low-generation-probability nucleotide sequences. In a later analysis, a clonal expansion index for each public chain was calculated from normalized within-repertoire ranks of inferred template counts. In a later analysis, generation probabilities were computed with a VDJ recombination model fitted to out-of-frame rearrangements, and the resulting probabilities were checked against IGoR. In a later analysis, TCR-TCR, TCR-HLA and TCR-CMV co-occurrence was scored with hypergeometric tests, and a repertoire-size bias correction was applied to TCR pairs. In a later analysis, false discovery rates were estimated by permuting HLA or CMV assignments 20 times. A later analysis grouped co-occurring TCRs with DBSCAN, adding TCRdist sequence similarity when clustering within HLA-allele-positive subsets. Repertoires with fewer than 30,000 or more than 120,000 public chains were left out of co-occurrence clustering, as were five repertoires with anomalous nucleotide sharing. TCRdb took over this immuneACCESS table, retaining in-frame rearrangements with V and J assigned. Such tables are incomplete; in checked studies, under half of the missing clones stem from an unresolved V gene, and the remainder is unexplained. That table furnishes V, J and clone size, whereas the DNA furnished D and trimming. In this sample the table shows roughly 120,000 clones, roughly four fifths of which occur a single time. The ten biggest clones cover roughly a sixth of the sample.

The cohort consisted of more than 650 healthy bone marrow donors. All cohort members were sampled while nominally healthy, although unrecorded immune exposures were likely present. The donor tested CMV seropositive and was one of the 289 seropositive cohort members. Every donor gave a peripheral blood sample, and the peripheral blood mononuclear cells from that sample were used for TCR beta sequencing. Genomic DNA extraction from the blood cell samples was performed with the Qiagen DNeasy Blood Extraction Kit. Overall study outcomes, separate from this receptor: In a later analysis, several top co-occurrence clusters were reported to appear linked to parvovirus B19, influenza, CMV and Epstein-Barr virus. In vitro tests confirmed that a few of the cytomegalovirus-associated TCR beta chains recognize cytomegalovirus antigens. The authors suggested that the approach could potentially be generalized to other disease states and immunological phenotypes. A cluster of highly shared sequence variants was judged likely to be a technical artifact of the sequencing pipeline. According to a later analysis, most CMV-associated TCR beta chains appeared to be HLA-restricted, and the HLA associations seemed to be driven largely by CMV exposure. Immune exposure information for the cohort was limited to CMV serostatus. A total of 150 or so TCR beta chains were listed by the study as associated with cytomegalovirus. In a later analysis, HLA-associated TCR beta chains were found to be more clonally expanded and to have lower generation probabilities than equally common non-associated chains. When HLA alleles, especially DR and DQ, strongly co-occurred, attributing TCR associations to individual alleles was difficult. The classifier was reported to diagnose cytomegalovirus status with high specificity and sensitivity in both the original cohort and the validation cohort. A later analysis found that TCR association rates varied across HLA loci, with DRB1 alleles showing the most associated TCRs and HLA-C alleles the fewest. Linkage disequilibrium might explain the correlated functional status among segregating V segments, but an unknown experimental factor could not be excluded. Broadly in line with IMGT annotations, most TCR beta V segments showed up in productive rearrangements about 90% or about 30% of the time in an earlier analysis of roughly 590 of the donors. Because some donors lacked HLA typing at each locus, the association tests relied only on the typed subset. Most TCR sequences were seen in very few donors, while some public TCRs were found in many individuals. A later analysis associated about 17,000 TCR beta sequences with specific HLA alleles at a false discovery rate of 0.05. A further reported finding was that TCR beta sequences accurately predicted the HLA-A and HLA-B alleles for most subjects in the first cohort. The presence/absence analyses assumed that sequencing depth was roughly uniform across donors, and that assumption may not be true. The cohort was sequenced for TCR beta chains only, and without alpha or paired-chain data the features that could be detected were limited. V-gene and J-gene trimming of TCR beta chains was associated with a missense DCLRE1C variant in a later genetic analysis, and the association was replicated in an independent cohort. Some IMGT-functional V segments, including TRBV6-2 and TRBV6-3, could not be distinguished by the 87-base-pair reads and were therefore excluded. The earlier analysis of almost 600 of the donors excluded some 15 rarely observed V segments, including chromosome 9 orphons, because counts were too low. According to a later genetic analysis, donors in an Asian-associated ancestry cluster had fewer N-insertions in productive TCRs than the approximately 700-donor mean.

A remark on this clone: Its antigen target is currently unknown. No qualities accompany the bases; no much larger clone lies one base away.

The germline V and J ends show losses of 1 base and 4 bases respectively, and no gene match explains 14 bases of the junction. Looking up the germline V gene yields CDR1 SGDLS and CDR2 YYNGEE. The CDR3 sequence holds 18 residues, the cysteine and phenylalanine included. Kept here is only the CDR3 DNA, which spans 54 bases and is read in frame from base 1. Recombination joined TRBV9 with TRBJ2-3; 8 middle bases align to TRBD2. The sequence came from a man between 50 and 59 years old in good health and CMV-seropositive. The sample taken for sequencing was PBMCs. CDR3 loop: CASSVTPLAGRGADTQYF. Read as DNA, the sequence is TGTGCCAGCAGCGTAACACCCTTAGCGGGAAGAGGGGCAGATACGCAGTATTTT.